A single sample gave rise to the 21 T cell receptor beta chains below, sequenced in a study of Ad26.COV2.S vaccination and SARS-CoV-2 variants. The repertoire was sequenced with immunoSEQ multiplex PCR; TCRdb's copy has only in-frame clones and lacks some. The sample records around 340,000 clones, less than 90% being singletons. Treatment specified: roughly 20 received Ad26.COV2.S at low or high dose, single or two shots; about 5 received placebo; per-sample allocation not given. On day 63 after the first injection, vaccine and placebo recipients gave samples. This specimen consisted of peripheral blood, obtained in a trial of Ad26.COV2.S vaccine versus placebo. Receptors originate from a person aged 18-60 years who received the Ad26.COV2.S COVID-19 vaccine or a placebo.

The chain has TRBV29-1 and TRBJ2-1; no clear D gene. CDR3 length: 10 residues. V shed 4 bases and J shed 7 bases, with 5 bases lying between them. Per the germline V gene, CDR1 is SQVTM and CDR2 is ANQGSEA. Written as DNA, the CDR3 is TGCAGCGTTGCAGAAAATGAGCAGTTCTTC. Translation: CSVAENEQFF.

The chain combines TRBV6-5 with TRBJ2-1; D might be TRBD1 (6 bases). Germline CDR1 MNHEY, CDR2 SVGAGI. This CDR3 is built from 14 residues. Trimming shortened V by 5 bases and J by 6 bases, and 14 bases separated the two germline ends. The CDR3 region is CASSRPQGPNEQFF. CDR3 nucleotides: TGTGCCAGCAGTCGGCCACAGGGCCCCAATGAGCAGTTCTTC.

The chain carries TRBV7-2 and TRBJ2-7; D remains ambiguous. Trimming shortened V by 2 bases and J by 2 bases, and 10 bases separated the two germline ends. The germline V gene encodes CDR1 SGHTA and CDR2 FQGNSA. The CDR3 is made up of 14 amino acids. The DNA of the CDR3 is TGTGCCAGCAGCTTAAATCCTGGGCCCTACGAGCAGTACTTC. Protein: CASSLNPGPYEQYF.

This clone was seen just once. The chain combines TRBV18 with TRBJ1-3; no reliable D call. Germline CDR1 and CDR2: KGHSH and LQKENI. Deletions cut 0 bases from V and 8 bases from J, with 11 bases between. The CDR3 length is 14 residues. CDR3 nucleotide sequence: TGTGCCAGCTCACCACCTTTTCCTTCGGACACCATATATTTT. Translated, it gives CASSPPFPSDTIYF.

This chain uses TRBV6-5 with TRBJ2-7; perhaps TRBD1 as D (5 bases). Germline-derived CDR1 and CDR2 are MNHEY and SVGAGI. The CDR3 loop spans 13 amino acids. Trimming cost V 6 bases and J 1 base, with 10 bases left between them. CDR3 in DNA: TGTGCCAGCAGGATGACAGTTTCCTACGAGCAGTACTTC. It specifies CASRMTVSYEQYF.

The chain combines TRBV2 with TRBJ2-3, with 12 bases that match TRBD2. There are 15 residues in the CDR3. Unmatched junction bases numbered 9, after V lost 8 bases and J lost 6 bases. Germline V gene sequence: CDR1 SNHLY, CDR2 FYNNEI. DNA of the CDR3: TGTGCCAGCGGTAGGACTAGCGGGGTTAGTGATACGCAGTATTTT. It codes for CASGRTSGVSDTQYF.

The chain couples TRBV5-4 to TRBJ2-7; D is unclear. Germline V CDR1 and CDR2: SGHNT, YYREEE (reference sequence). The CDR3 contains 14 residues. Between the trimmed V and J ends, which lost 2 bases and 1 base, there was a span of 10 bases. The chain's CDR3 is CASSFLPGSYEQYF. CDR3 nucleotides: TGTGCCAGCAGCTTTCTTCCGGGTTCCTACGAGCAGTACTTC.

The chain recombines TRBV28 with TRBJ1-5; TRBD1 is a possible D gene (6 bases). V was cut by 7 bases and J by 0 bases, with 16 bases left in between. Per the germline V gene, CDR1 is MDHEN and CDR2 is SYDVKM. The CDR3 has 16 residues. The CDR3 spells CASKTHQGFSNQPQHF. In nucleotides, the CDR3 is TGTGCCAGCAAAACCCATCAGGGGTTTAGCAATCAGCCCCAGCATTTT.

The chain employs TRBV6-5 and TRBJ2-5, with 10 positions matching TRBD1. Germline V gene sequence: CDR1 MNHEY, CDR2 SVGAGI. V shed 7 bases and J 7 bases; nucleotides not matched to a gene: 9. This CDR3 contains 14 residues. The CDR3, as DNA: TGTGCCAGCACCAGAGACAGGGGGCTGGGGACCCAGTACTTC. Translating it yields CASTRDRGLGTQYF.

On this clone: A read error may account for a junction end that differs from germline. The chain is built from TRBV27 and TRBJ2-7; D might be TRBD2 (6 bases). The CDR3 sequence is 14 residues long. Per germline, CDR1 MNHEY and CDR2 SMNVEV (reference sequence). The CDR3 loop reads CASSLSGSSFEQYF. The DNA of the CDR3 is TGTGCCAGCAGTTTATCCGGGAGCTCCTTCGAGCAGTACTTC.

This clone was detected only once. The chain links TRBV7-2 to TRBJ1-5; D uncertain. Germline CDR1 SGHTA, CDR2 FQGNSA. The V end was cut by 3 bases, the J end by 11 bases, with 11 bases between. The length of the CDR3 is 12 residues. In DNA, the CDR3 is TGTGCCAGCAGCTTCGGGAGGGAGTCCCAGCATTTT. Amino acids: CASSFGRESQHF.

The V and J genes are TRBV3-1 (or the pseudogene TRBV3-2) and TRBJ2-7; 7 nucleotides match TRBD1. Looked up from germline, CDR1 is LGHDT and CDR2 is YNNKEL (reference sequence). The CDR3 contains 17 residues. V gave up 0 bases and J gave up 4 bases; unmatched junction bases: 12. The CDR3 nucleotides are TGTGCCAGCAGCCAAGATTTGTACGGGGACAGCCGGTACGAGCAGTACTTC. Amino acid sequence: CASSQDLYGDSRYEQYF.

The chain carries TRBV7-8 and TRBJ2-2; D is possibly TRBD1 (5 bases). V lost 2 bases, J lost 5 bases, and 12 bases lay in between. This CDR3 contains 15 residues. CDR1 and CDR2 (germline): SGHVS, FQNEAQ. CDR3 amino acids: CASSLFDSTTGELFF. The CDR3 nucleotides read TGTGCCAGCAGCTTATTTGACAGCACTACCGGGGAGCTGTTTTTT. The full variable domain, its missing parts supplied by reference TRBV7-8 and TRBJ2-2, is GAGVSQSPRYKVAKRGQDVALRCDPISGHVSLFWYQQALGQGPEFLTYFQNEAQLDKSGLPSDRFFAERPEGSVSTLKIQRTQQEDSAVYLCASSLFDSTTGELFFGEGSRLTVL.

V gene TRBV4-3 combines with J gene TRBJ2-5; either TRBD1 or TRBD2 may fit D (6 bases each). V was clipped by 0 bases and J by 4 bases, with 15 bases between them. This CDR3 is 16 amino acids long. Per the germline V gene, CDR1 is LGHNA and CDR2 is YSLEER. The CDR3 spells CASSQDGGGVAETQYF. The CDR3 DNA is TGCGCCAGCAGCCAAGATGGGGGCGGGGTAGCAGAGACCCAGTACTTC.

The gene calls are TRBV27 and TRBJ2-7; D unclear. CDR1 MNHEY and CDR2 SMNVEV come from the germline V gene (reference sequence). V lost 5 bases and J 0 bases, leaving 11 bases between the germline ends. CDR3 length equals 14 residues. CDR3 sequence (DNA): TGTGCCAGCAGTAACAGCCTTTACTCCTACGAGCAGTACTTC. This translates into CASSNSLYSYEQYF.

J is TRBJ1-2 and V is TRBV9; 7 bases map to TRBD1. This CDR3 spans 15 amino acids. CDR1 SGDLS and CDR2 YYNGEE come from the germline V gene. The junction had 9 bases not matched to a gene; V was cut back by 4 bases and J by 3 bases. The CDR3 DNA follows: TGTGCCAGCAGCCCTTGGGACAGTTACGACTATGGCTACACCTTC. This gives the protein CASSPWDSYDYGYTF. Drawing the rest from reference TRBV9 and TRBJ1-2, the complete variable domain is DSGVTQTPKHLITATGQRVTLRCSPRSGDLSVYWYQQSLDQGLQFLIQYYNGEERAKGNILERFSAQQFPDLHSELNLSSLELGDSALYFCASSPWDSYDYGYTFGSGTRLTVV.

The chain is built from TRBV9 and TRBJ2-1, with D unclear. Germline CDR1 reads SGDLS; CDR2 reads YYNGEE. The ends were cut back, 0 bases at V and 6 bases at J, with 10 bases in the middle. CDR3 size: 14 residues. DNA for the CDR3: TGTGCCAGCAGCGTAGGCATAATTCTCAATGAGCAGTTCTTC. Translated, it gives CASSVGIILNEQFF. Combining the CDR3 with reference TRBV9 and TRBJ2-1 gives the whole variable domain DSGVTQTPKHLITATGQRVTLRCSPRSGDLSVYWYQQSLDQGLQFLIQYYNGEERAKGNILERFSAQQFPDLHSELNLSSLELGDSALYFCASSVGIILNEQFFGPGTRLTVL.

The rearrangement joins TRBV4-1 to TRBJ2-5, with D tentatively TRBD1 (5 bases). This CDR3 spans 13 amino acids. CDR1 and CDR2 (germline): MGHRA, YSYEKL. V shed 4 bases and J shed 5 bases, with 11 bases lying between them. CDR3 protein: CASSLQVTETQYF. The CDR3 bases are TGCGCCAGCAGCCTACAGGTCACGGAGACCCAGTACTTC.

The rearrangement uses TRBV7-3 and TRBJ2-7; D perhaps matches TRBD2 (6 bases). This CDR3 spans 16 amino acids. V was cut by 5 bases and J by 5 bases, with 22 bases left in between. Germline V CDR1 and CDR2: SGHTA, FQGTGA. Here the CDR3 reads CASSPDSGGLLNEQYF. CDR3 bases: TGTGCCAGCAGCCCTGATTCTGGAGGGCTTTTGAACGAGCAGTACTTC.

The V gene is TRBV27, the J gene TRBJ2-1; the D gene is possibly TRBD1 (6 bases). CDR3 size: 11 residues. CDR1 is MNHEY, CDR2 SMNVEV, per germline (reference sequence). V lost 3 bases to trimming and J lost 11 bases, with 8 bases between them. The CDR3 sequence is CASSFGTKQFF. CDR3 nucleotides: TGTGCCAGCAGTTTCGGGACAAAGCAGTTCTTC.

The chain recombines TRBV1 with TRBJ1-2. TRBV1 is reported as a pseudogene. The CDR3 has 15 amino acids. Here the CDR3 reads CTSSQGNLTFYGYTF. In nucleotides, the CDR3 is TGCACCAGCAGCCAAGGGAACTTAACGTTCTATGGCTACACCTTC.